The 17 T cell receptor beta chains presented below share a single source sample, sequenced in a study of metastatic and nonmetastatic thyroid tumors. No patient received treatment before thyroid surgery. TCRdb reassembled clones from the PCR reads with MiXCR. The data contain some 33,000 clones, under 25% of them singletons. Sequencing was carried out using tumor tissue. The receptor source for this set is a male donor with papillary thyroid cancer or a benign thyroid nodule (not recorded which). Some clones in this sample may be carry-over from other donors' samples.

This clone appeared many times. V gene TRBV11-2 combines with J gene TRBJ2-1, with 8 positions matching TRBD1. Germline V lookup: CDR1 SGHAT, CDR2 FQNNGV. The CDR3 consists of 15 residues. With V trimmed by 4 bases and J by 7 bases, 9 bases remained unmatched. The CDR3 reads CASSYPGGRLNEQFF. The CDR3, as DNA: TGTGCCAGCAGCTACCCAGGGGGCCGATTAAATGAGCAGTTCTTC.

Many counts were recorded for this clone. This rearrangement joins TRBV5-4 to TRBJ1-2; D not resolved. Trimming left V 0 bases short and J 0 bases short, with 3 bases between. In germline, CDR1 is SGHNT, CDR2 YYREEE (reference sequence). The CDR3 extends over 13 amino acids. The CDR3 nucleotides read TGTGCCAGCAGCTTGGAACCTAACTATGGCTACACCTTC. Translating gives CASSLEPNYGYTF.

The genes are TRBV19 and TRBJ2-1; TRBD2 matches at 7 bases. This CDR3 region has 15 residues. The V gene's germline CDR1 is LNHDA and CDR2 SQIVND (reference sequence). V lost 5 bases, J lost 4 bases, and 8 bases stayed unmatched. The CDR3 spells CASSPETSWYNEQFF. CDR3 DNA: TGTGCCAGTAGTCCAGAGACTAGCTGGTACAATGAGCAGTTCTTC.

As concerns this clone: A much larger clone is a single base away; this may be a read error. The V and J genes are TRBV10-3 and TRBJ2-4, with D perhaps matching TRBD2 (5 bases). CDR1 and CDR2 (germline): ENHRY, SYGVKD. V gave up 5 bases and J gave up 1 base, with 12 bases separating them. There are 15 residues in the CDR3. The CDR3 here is CAISKEREAKNIQYF. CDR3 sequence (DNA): TGTGCCATCAGTAAGGAAAGGGAGGCCAAAAACATTCAGTACTTC.

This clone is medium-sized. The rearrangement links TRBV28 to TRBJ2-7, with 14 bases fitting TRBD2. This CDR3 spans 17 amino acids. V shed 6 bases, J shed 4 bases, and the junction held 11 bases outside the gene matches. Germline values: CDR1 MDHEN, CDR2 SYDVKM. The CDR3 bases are TGTGCCAGCAGCCAGAACCTCGGACTAGCGGGGGGTTACGAGCAGTACTTC. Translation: CASSQNLGLAGGYEQYF.

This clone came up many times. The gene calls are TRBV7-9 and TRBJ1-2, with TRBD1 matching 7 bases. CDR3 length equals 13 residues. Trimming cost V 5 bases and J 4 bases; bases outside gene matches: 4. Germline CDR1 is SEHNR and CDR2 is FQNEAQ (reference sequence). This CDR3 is CASSRDRRYGYTF. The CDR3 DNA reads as TGTGCCAGCAGCCGGGACAGACGCTATGGCTACACCTTC.

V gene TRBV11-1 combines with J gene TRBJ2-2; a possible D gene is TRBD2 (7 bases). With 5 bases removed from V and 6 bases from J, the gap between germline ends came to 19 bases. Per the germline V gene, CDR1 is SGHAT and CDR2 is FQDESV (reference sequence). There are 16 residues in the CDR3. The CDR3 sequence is CASSRRGGDPAGELFF. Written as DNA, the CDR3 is TGTGCCAGCAGCCGTAGGGGGGGCGATCCGGCCGGGGAGCTGTTTTTT.

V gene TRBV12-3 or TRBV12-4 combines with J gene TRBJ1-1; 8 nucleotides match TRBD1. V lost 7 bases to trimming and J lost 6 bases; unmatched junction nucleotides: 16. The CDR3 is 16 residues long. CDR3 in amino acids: CASTVRQTGEPPEAFF. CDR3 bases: TGTGCCAGCACAGTCCGGCAGACAGGGGAACCCCCTGAAGCTTTCTTT.

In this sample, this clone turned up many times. The CDR3 nucleotides read TGTGCCAGCAGTTACTCTCCCCGGGACAATCAGCCCCAGCATTTT. Its translation is CASSYSPRDNQPQHF. The chain has TRBV6-5 and TRBJ1-5, with D uncertain. There are 15 residues in the CDR3. V was cut by 0 bases and J by 3 bases, with 9 bases left in between. Looked up from germline, CDR1 is MNHEY and CDR2 is SVGAGI.

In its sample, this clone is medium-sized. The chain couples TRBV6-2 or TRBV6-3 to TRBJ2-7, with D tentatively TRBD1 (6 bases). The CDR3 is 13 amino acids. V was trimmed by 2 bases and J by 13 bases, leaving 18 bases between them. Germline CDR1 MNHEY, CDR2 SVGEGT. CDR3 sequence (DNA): TGTGCCAGCAGTTACGGCTTAGGGACACTACGATACTTC. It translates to CASSYGLGTLRYF.

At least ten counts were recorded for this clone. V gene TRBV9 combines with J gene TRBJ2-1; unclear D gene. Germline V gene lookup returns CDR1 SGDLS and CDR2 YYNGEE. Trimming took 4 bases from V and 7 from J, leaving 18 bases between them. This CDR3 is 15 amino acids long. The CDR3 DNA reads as TGTGCCAGCAGCTCCATAGGTACTTTCTTGAATGAGCAGTTCTTC. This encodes CASSSIGTFLNEQFF.

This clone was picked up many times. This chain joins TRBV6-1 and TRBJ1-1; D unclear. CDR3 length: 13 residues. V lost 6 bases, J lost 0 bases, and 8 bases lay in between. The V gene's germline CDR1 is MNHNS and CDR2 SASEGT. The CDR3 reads CASRDSLNTEAFF. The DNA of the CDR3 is TGTGCCAGCAGGGACTCCCTGAACACTGAAGCTTTCTTT.

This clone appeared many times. The CDR3 region is CASSGDGLNEQYF. The CDR3 DNA sequence: TGTGCCAGCAGTGGGGACGGGCTGAACGAGCAGTACTTC. This chain connects TRBV7-9 to TRBJ2-7; D is possibly TRBD1 or TRBD2 (5 bases each). Germline assignment: CDR1 SEHNR and CDR2 FQNEAQ (reference sequence). Trimming removed 6 bases from V and 5 bases from J, with 14 bases in between. The CDR3 runs to 13 residues.

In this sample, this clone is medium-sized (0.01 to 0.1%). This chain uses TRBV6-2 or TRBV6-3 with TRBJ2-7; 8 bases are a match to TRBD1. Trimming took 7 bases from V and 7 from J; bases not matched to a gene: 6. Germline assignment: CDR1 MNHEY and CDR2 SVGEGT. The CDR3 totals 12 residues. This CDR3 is CASTQGAGEQYF. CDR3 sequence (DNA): TGTGCCAGCACCCAGGGGGCGGGGGAGCAGTACTTC.

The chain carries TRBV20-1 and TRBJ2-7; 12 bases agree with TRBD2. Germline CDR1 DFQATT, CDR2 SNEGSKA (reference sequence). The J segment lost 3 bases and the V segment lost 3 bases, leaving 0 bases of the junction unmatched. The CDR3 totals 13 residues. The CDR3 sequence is CSARGLAGYEQYF. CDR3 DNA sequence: TGCAGTGCTAGGGGACTAGCGGGCTACGAGCAGTACTTC.

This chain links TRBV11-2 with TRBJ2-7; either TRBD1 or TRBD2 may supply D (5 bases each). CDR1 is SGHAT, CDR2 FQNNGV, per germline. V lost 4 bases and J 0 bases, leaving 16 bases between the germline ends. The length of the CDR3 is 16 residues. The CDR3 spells CASSSFPRGLSYEQYF. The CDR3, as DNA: TGTGCCAGCAGCTCGTTTCCGAGGGGTCTCTCCTACGAGCAGTACTTC. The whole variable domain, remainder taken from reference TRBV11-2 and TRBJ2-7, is EAGVAQSPRYKIIEKRQSVAFWCNPISGHATLYWYQQILGQGPKLLIQFQNNGVVDDSQLPKDRFSAERLKGVDSTLKIQPAKLEDSAVYLCASSSFPRGLSYEQYFGPGTRLTVT.

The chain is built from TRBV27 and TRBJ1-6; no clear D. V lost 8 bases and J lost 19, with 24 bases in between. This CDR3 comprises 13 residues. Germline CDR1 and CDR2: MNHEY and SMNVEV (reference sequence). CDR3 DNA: TGTGCCAGCCTGCGAAGAGACGAGGGTTTTTGGCACTTT. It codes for CASLRRDEGFWHF.